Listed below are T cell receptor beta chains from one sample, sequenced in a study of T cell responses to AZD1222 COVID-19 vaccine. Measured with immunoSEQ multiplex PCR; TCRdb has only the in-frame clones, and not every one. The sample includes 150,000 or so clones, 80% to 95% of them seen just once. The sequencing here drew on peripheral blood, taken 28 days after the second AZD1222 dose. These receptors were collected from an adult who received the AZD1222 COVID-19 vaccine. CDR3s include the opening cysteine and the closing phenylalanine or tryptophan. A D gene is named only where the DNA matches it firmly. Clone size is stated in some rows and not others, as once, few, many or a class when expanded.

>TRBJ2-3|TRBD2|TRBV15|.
CATSRLAGGDTQYF
TGTGCCACCAGCAGACTAGCGGGAGGGGATACGCAGTATTTT
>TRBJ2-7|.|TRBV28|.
CASRLSHEQYF
TGTGCCAGCAGACTCTCCCACGAGCAGTACTTC
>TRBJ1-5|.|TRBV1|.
CTSSRTGGASCYSNQPQHF
TGCACCAGCAGCCGGACAGGGGGAGCGAGTTGTTATAGCAATCAGCCCCAGCATTTT
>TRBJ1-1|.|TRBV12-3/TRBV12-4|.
CASSQEGSEAFF
TGTGCCAGCAGCCAGGAGGGGAGTGAAGCTTTCTTT
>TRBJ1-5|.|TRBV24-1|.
CATSVGQGNQPQHF
TGTGCCACCAGTGTCGGGCAGGGGAATCAGCCCCAGCATTTT
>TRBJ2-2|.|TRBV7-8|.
CASRESGPGELFF
TGTGCCAGCAGGGAGAGCGGGCCCGGGGAGCTGTTTTTT
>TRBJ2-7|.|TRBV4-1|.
CASSRQGSEQYF
TGCGCCAGCAGCCGGCAGGGAAGCGAGCAGTACTTC
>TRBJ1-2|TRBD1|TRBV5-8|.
CASSWGQGSYGYTF
TGTGCCAGCAGCTGGGGACAGGGAAGCTATGGCTACACCTTC
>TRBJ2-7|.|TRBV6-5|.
CASSYGQGNYEQYF
TGTGCCAGCAGTTATGGGCAGGGTAACTACGAGCAGTACTTC
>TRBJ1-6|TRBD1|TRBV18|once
CASSPGQGSGSPLHF
TGTGCCAGCTCACCTGGACAGGGCAGTGGTTCACCCCTCCACTTT
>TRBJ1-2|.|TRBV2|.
CASSEKAADYGYTF
TGTGCCAGCAGTGAAAAGGCGGCAGATTATGGCTACACCTTC
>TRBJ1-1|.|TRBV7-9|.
CASSLDSMNTEAFF
TGTGCCAGCAGCTTAGACAGCATGAACACTGAAGCTTTCTTT